These 17 T cell receptor beta chains were sequenced from one sample in a study of regulatory T cells in long-lasting Graves disease (dated by TCRdb to the early 2020s). The protocol used for the library was multiplex PCR. TCRdb names Illumina HiSeq 4000 as the instrument used. CDR3 regions were amplified by Arm-PCR with iRepertoire HTBI primers to construct TCR beta libraries. Through fastp at Q25 and MiXCR, TCRdb rebuilt clones from the public reads, retaining in-frame beta chains. Each CDR3 protein appears once, grouped with its most common genes and DNA. The sample contains 400,000 to 500,000 distinct CDR3 sequences, 14% of them found a single time. The top ten hold under 20% of the sample. Sample time point, as interpreted from the label and publication: newly diagnosed GD, antithyroid drugs for less than 3 months. For both TCR sequencing and RNA sequencing, RNA was extracted from PBMCs in TRIzol.

These data are also associated with another study on T cells in Graves' hyperthyroidism and ophthalmopathy.

The specimen comprised peripheral blood mononuclear cells (PBMCs), sampled at new diagnosis, from a patient treated with antithyroid drugs. The receptors were sampled from a woman aged 50 to 60 with Graves disease. Donor details come from another sample of the same person, matched by shared clones.

This clonotype occurred a few times. The V and J genes are TRBV7-2 and TRBJ1-4; D remains ambiguous. Trimming left V 1 base short and J 4 bases short, with 7 bases between. CDR1 and CDR2 (germline): SGHTA, FQGNSA. This CDR3 comprises 14 residues. The CDR3 loop is CASSLGVVNEKLFF. CDR3 bases: TGTGCCAGCAGCTTAGGAGTGGTTAATGAAAAACTGTTTTTT.

The chain is built from TRBV5-8 and TRBJ1-2, with D possibly being TRBD1 (5 bases). Trimming took 4 bases from V and 4 from J, leaving 20 bases between them. The CDR3 is made up of 16 amino acids. Germline CDR1 reads SGHTS; CDR2 reads YDEGEE. The CDR3 sequence: CASSSRSVQAIYGYTF. The CDR3 coding sequence is TGTGCCAGCAGCAGCCGTTCGGTACAGGCGATCTATGGCTACACCTTC.

This clonotype came up a few times. A read error is possible here, since a much larger clone lies one base away. V usage is TRBV2 and J usage is TRBJ2-5; 7 nucleotides match TRBD2. The germline gives CDR1 SNHLY, CDR2 FYNNEI. This CDR3 has 14 amino acids. Trimming at V came to 5 bases and at J to 7 bases, leaving 10 bases not matched to a gene. The chain's CDR3 is CASSPPGGMGTQYF. Here the CDR3 DNA reads TGTGCCAGCAGTCCCCCGGGGGGAATGGGGACCCAGTACTTC.

This clonotype was observed at least ten times. The junction departs from the called germline gene at one end, perhaps through a read error. The chain recombines TRBV5-1 with TRBJ2-3, with 9 positions matching TRBD2. Per the germline V gene, CDR1 is SGHRS and CDR2 is YFSETQ. The length of the CDR3 is 15 residues. DNA for the CDR3: TGTGCCAGCAGTCTGACTAGCGGTAGCACAGATACGCAGTATTTT. As protein: CASSLTSGSTDTQYF. The full variable domain, in which reference TRBV5-1 and TRBJ2-3 provide the parts outside the CDR3, is KAGVTQTPRYLIKTRGQQVTLSCSPISGHRSVSWYQQTPGQGLQFLFEYFSETQRNKGNFPGRFSGRQFSNSRSEMNVSTLELGDSALYLCASSLTSGSTDTQYFGPGTRLTVL.

As concerns this clonotype: This may arise from a read error, as a much more abundant clone is one base away. This sequence joins TRBV5-5 and TRBJ2-7, with TRBD2 matching 7 bases. V dropped 3 bases and J dropped 2; count of bases not matched to a gene: 8. This CDR3 has 15 amino acids. CDR1 is SGHKS and CDR2 is YYEKEE in the germline V gene (reference sequence). The CDR3 nucleotides are TGTGCCAGCAGCTCGGGGCTAGCGGTAACCTACGAGCAGTACTTC. This gives the protein CASSSGLAVTYEQYF.

This clonotype has ten or more counts. Compared with germline, one end of the junction differs, possibly owing to a read error. V usage is TRBV5-1 and J usage is TRBJ2-5, with D perhaps matching TRBD2 (6 bases). There are 14 residues in the CDR3. CDR1 and CDR2 from the germline V gene are SGHRS and YFSETQ. The CDR3 nucleotides are TGTGCCAGCAGCTTAGTCGGGAGTGGAGAGACCCAGTACTTC. Its protein is CASSLVGSGETQYF.

This clonotype was seen ten or more times. The chain links TRBV28 to TRBJ1-5; weak D call: TRBD1 (5 bases). Germline V gene data show CDR1 as MDHEN and CDR2 as SYDVKM. The CDR3 loop spans 15 amino acids. Between the trimmed V and J ends, which lost 2 bases and 0 bases, there was a span of 8 bases. CDR3 sequence (DNA): TGTGCCAGCAGTTTAAGACAGATTAGCAATCAGCCCCAGCATTTT. Residues: CASSLRQISNQPQHF.

Here the CDR3 DNA reads TGTGCTAGTGTAAAGGTGGCGGGAGTTTTATTAGGAGAGACCCAGTACTTC. Its protein is CASVKVAGVLLGETQYF. This chain joins TRBV12-5 and TRBJ2-5; 7 nucleotides match TRBD2. V lost 7 bases to trimming and J lost 4 bases; unmatched junction nucleotides: 18. CDR3 size: 17 residues. The V gene's germline CDR1 is LGHNT and CDR2 FRNRAP.

The chain employs TRBV2 and TRBJ1-1; no reliable D call. Germline V gene sequence: CDR1 SNHLY, CDR2 FYNNEI. The CDR3 extends over 15 amino acids. V lost 5 bases to trimming and J lost 1 base, with 14 bases between them. The CDR3 reads CASSSDWAGNTEAFF. CDR3 bases: TGTGCCAGCAGTTCCGACTGGGCGGGGAACACTGAAGCTTTCTTT. The full variable domain, in which reference TRBV2 and TRBJ1-1 provide the parts outside the CDR3, is EPEVTQTPSHQVTQMGQEVILRCVPISNHLYFYWYRQILGQKVEFLVSFYNNEISEKSEIFDDQFSVERPDGSNFTLKIRSTKLEDSAMYFCASSSDWAGNTEAFFGQGTRLTVV.

Details on this clonotype: A much larger clone sits a single nucleotide away, making a read error possible. The CDR3 is CASSPSKYKQYF. As DNA, the CDR3 is TGTGCCAGCAGCCCTTCGAAATACAAGCAGTACTTC. The V and J genes are TRBV27 and TRBJ2-7; unclear D gene. Trimming cost V 6 bases and J 8 bases, with 14 bases left between them. Germline CDR1 MNHEY, CDR2 SMNVEV (reference sequence). This CDR3 spans 12 amino acids.

The chain joins TRBV3-1 to TRBJ2-1, with 13 nucleotides matching TRBD2. V shed 0 bases, J shed 12 bases, and the junction held 11 bases outside the gene matches. Germline lookup yields CDR1 LGHDT and CDR2 YNNKEL (reference sequence). The CDR3 covers 17 residues. In DNA form, the CDR3 reads TGTGCCAGCAGCCAAGACTCGTTACTAGCGGGAGGGCCGGGGCAGTTCTTC. It encodes CASSQDSLLAGGPGQFF.

The sample holds a few counts of this clonotype. The chain recombines TRBV10-1 with TRBJ2-1; maybe TRBD2 (6 bases). This CDR3 region has 16 residues. Germline CDR1 is WNHNN and CDR2 is SYGVQD (reference sequence). Trimming pared 0 bases from V and 1 base from J, leaving 10 bases between. CDR3 protein: CASSESGTGSYNEQFF. Written as DNA, the CDR3 is TGCGCCAGCAGTGAGTCGGGGACTGGGTCCTACAATGAGCAGTTCTTC.

The table lists this clonotype with a count of one. V gene TRBV12-3 or TRBV12-4 combines with J gene TRBJ1-2, with 7 bases fitting TRBD1. Trimming cost V 0 bases and J 7 bases; bases outside gene matches: 11. There are 16 residues in the CDR3. CDR3 nucleotides: TGTGCCAGCAGTTTAGCGTGTGTCAAAGGGGGCTGTGGCTACACCTTC. Its translation: CASSLACVKGGCGYTF.

The chain has TRBV28 and TRBJ2-3, with 8 bases that match TRBD2. CDR3 size: 16 residues. Germline V lookup: CDR1 MDHEN, CDR2 SYDVKM. V gave up 6 bases and J gave up 5 bases; unmatched junction bases: 13. The CDR3 bases are TGTGCCAGCAGCCCTTATAGAGCGGGAGATGGAGATACGCAGTATTTT. Translating it yields CASSPYRAGDGDTQYF.

In its sample, this clonotype was seen many times. The V gene is TRBV11-2, the J gene TRBJ1-5; TRBD1 matches 10 bases. The V gene end was trimmed by 5 bases and the J gene end by 6 bases; junction bases not matched to a gene: 10. Germline CDR1 and CDR2: SGHAT and FQNNGV. The CDR3 loop spans 16 amino acids. CDR3 sequence reads: CASSQTGGAAGQPQHF. The CDR3 DNA reads TGTGCCAGCAGCCAGACAGGGGGCGCGGCCGGTCAGCCCCAGCATTTT.

A few counts support this clonotype. The chain links TRBV14 to TRBJ2-1; D possibly uses TRBD1 or TRBD2 (6 bases each). There are 19 residues in the CDR3. The V end was cut by 2 bases, the J end by 6 bases, with 26 bases between. Germline CDR1 is SGHDN and CDR2 is FVKESK. CDR3 coding DNA: TGTGCCAGCAGCCAACTAATTTTTAAACTCGGGGGCAGCCGCAATGAGCAGTTCTTC. This sequence encodes CASSQLIFKLGGSRNEQFF.

Concerning this clonotype: It may be a read error: a sequence one base away is much more abundant. V is TRBV28 and J is TRBJ2-3, with 9 bases fitting TRBD2. CDR3 size: 15 residues. Looked up from germline, CDR1 is MDHEN and CDR2 is SYDVKM. The chain's CDR3 is CAGSLKREGTDTQYF. The CDR3 DNA is TGTGCCGGCAGTTTAAAGCGGGAGGGCACAGATACGCAGTATTTT.